This TCR beta chain was found in a study of beta chain features in type 1 diabetes. Study-wide background: Summed over all samples, the examined sorted cells came to 90 million to 120 million.

A single heparinised blood sample, averaging about 120 mL, was obtained per donor. By way of CD45RO/CCR7/CD25/CD127/CD95/CD27, the CD4+ regulatory, stem cell-like memory, central memory and naive cells were sorted. In the case of this clone: As yet, its antigen is unknown.

From germline, CDR1 is MNHEY and CDR2 SMNVEV (reference sequence). CDR3 length: 15 amino acids. Unmatched junction bases numbered 6, after V lost 4 bases and J lost 5 bases. Findings and limits, study-wide: The study found moderately but significantly shorter TCRB CDR3s in all four CD4+ subsets of Type 1 diabetes patients.

Investigators reverse transcribed all isolated RNA, so they sequenced expressed TCRB transcripts. The study sequenced naive, central memory and regulatory T cell samples to an average of roughly 4 million reads. Produced via immunoSEQ multiplex PCR; TCRdb's table is partial and in-frame only. This sample has 85,000 to 110,000 clones; approximately 30% occur once, and the top ten carry less than 0.65%. The chain couples TRBV27 to TRBJ2-1; TRBD2 aligns across 9 bases. The sequence was collected from a woman between 18 and 29 years old with type 1 diabetes. Sequenced: central memory CD4+ T cells from blood. The CDR3 bases are TGTGCCAGCAGTTCGGCTAGCGGGAACAACAATGAGCAGTTCTTC. This sequence encodes CASSSASGNNNEQFF.